The 31 T cell receptor beta chains in this list originate from one sample, sequenced in a study of OX40 agonist ivuxolimab in advanced cancers. TCRdb keeps only in-frame clones here, not all; method: immunoSEQ multiplex PCR. Counted here are approximately 82,000 clones, 85% occurring once; the ten biggest clones make up 2% to 2.5%. Sample: CD4+ or CD8+ T cells sorted from blood, taken in a trial of the OX40 agonist ivuxolimab. The receptors here all came from an adult with an advanced solid tumor such as melanoma, head and neck, liver or kidney cancer.

The V gene is TRBV18, the J gene TRBJ2-2; no definite D call. The V and J ends lost 3 bases and 1 base respectively, with 9 bases between them. From germline, CDR1 is KGHSH and CDR2 LQKENI. The CDR3 runs 15 residues. The CDR3 spells CASSPDSLNTGELFF. CDR3 nucleotide sequence: TGTGCCAGCTCACCTGATTCATTGAACACCGGGGAGCTGTTTTTT.

V gene TRBV7-3 combines with J gene TRBJ1-1; D is undetermined. This CDR3 is 14 amino acids long. V was trimmed by 6 bases and J by 1 base, leaving 12 bases between them. The germline V gene has CDR1 SGHTA and CDR2 FQGTGA. The CDR3 reads CASRAGGGNTEAFF. As DNA, the CDR3 is TGTGCCAGCAGGGCTGGAGGAGGGAACACTGAAGCTTTCTTT. Combining the CDR3 with reference TRBV7-3 and TRBJ1-1 gives the whole variable domain GAGVSQTPSNKVTEKGKYVELRCDPISGHTALYWYRQSLGQGPEFLIYFQGTGAADDSGLPNDRFFAVRPEGSVSTLKIQRTERGDSAVYLCASRAGGGNTEAFFGQGTRLTVV.

V usage is TRBV6-1 and J usage is TRBJ2-5; tentatively, D is TRBD1 (5 bases). The CDR3 extends over 14 amino acids. Trimming removed 2 bases at V and 5 bases at J, with 12 bases between. Per the germline V gene, CDR1 is MNHNS and CDR2 is SASEGT. CDR3 sequence reads: CASSEILRAETQYF. DNA for the CDR3: TGTGCCAGCAGTGAAATACTCAGGGCGGAGACCCAGTACTTC.

This chain connects TRBV6-1 to TRBJ2-3; tentatively, D is TRBD2 (6 bases). The V end lost 3 bases, the J end lost 4 bases, and 14 bases lay between the germline ends. The CDR3 totals 15 residues. Germline lookup yields CDR1 MNHNS and CDR2 SASEGT. The CDR3, as DNA: TGTGCCAGCAGTGAGGCGGCCAGGGAGGCAGATACGCAGTATTTT. The encoded protein is CASSEAAREADTQYF.

This chain connects TRBV9 to TRBJ2-1; 9 bases fit TRBD1. V gave up 4 bases and J gave up 6 bases; unmatched junction bases: 8. Germline values: CDR1 SGDLS, CDR2 YYNGEE. The CDR3 runs to 15 residues. The CDR3 reads CASSLGGTGINEQFF. The CDR3 bases are TGTGCCAGCAGCCTCGGGGGGACAGGGATCAATGAGCAGTTCTTC.

The chain combines TRBV5-1 with TRBJ2-7, with D hard to call. Germline V gene data show CDR1 as SGHRS and CDR2 as YFSETQ. This CDR3 is built from 13 residues. V shed 1 base and J shed 3 bases, with 8 bases lying between them. CDR3 sequence (DNA): TGCGCCAGCAGCTTGACTGATGACTACGAGCAGTACTTC. This sequence encodes CASSLTDDYEQYF.

This chain connects TRBV11-3 to TRBJ1-1, with TRBD1 matching over 9 bases. J gave up 1 base and V 4 bases, and 1 base lay outside the gene matches. Per germline, CDR1 SGHNT and CDR2 YENEEA. The CDR3 spans 14 residues. Here the CDR3 reads CASSSQGANTEAFF. The DNA for the CDR3 is TGTGCCAGCAGCTCACAGGGGGCGAACACTGAAGCTTTCTTT.

The J gene is TRBJ2-1, the V gene TRBV11-2; 8 positions agree with TRBD2. V trimming: 1 base; J trimming: 10 bases; junction bases outside the gene matches: 3. Germline CDR1 reads SGHAT; CDR2 reads FQNNGV. This CDR3 region has 13 residues. CDR3 amino acids: CASSLAGGREQFF. The CDR3 DNA reads as TGTGCCAGCAGCTTAGCGGGGGGGCGGGAGCAGTTCTTC.

The rearrangement uses TRBV7-2 and TRBJ1-1, with a tentative D call TRBD1 (6 bases). CDR1 is SGHTA and CDR2 is FQGNSA in the germline V gene. The CDR3 sequence is 13 residues long. The V and J ends lost 5 bases and 4 bases respectively, with 11 bases between them. The CDR3 sequence: CASSLTGITEAFF. The CDR3 DNA is TGTGCCAGCAGCCTCACAGGGATCACTGAAGCTTTCTTT.

The CDR3 sequence is CASSLLGISGNTIYF. CDR3 in DNA: TGCGCCAGCAGCTTGCTGGGCATTTCTGGAAACACCATATATTTT. The gene calls are TRBV5-1 and TRBJ1-3; D not certain. From germline, CDR1 is SGHRS and CDR2 YFSETQ. CDR3 size: 15 residues. V was cut by 1 base and J by 1 base, with 9 bases left in between.

The genes are TRBV30 and TRBJ1-2, with a tentative D call TRBD1 (5 bases). Germline V gene data show CDR1 as GTSNPN and CDR2 as SVGIG (reference sequence). Trimming took 1 base from V and 7 from J, leaving 10 bases between them. The CDR3 contains 12 residues. The CDR3 protein is CAWSEGQGGYTF. The CDR3 nucleotides are TGTGCCTGGAGTGAGGGGCAGGGTGGCTACACCTTC.

V is TRBV19 and J is TRBJ2-7; D possibly corresponds to TRBD1 (5 bases). Trimming took off 4 bases at V and 0 bases at J, with 7 bases between the two ends. The length of the CDR3 is 13 residues. The germline V gene encodes CDR1 LNHDA and CDR2 SQIVND (reference sequence). The chain's CDR3 is CASSTTASYEQYF. The CDR3 DNA reads as TGTGCCAGTAGTACGACAGCCTCCTACGAGCAGTACTTC.

This rearrangement joins TRBV7-2 to TRBJ2-1; D ambiguous. CDR1 and CDR2 from the germline V gene are SGHTA and FQGNSA. The CDR3 consists of 11 residues. Trimming stripped 5 bases from V and 6 bases from J, with 5 bases between. The CDR3 nucleotides are TGTGCCAGCAGCGCCCGCAATGAGCAGTTCTTC. Protein product: CASSARNEQFF.

The gene calls are TRBV18 and TRBJ2-2; 10 bases fit TRBD2. The ends lost 4 bases at V and 6 bases at J; junction bases unmatched: 8. The CDR3 extends over 16 amino acids. Germline CDR1 is KGHSH and CDR2 is LQKENI. Here the CDR3 reads CASSLETGTSAGELFF. The CDR3 DNA sequence: TGTGCCAGCTCACTCGAAACCGGGACTAGCGCCGGGGAGCTGTTTTTT.

The chain uses TRBV5-1 and TRBJ1-1; D is perhaps TRBD1 (5 bases). This CDR3 is built from 14 residues. Trimming took 4 bases from V and 1 from J, leaving 11 bases between them. Germline V gene lookup returns CDR1 SGHRS and CDR2 YFSETQ. The CDR3 nucleotides are TGCGCCAGCAGCGTCCTTGGACAGAACACTGAAGCTTTCTTT. It codes for CASSVLGQNTEAFF.

The gene calls are TRBV19 and TRBJ2-7; D is perhaps TRBD1 (5 bases). Per the germline V gene, CDR1 is LNHDA and CDR2 is SQIVND (reference sequence). The CDR3 sequence is 14 residues long. The DNA for the CDR3 is TGTGCTTCAGCCGCCCAGGGCCTCTCCTACGAGCAGTACTTC. Encoded protein: CASAAQGLSYEQYF.

The rearrangement links TRBV27 to TRBJ1-2; 10 positions agree with TRBD1. CDR1 is MNHEY and CDR2 is SMNVEV in the germline V gene (reference sequence). The CDR3 contains 16 residues. Trimming took 3 bases from V and 5 from J; bases not matched to a gene: 9. The CDR3 coding sequence is TGTGCCAGCAGTTTGCTCGGGACAGGGGACTGGTATGGCTACACCTTC. Protein product: CASSLLGTGDWYGYTF.

The genes are TRBV21-1 and TRBJ2-1; the table calls TRBD1, which could not be checked here. TRBV21-1 is a pseudogene segment. This CDR3 is built from 18 residues. This CDR3 is CASSKGRGQVYLYNEQFF. CDR3 nucleotides: TGTGCCAGCAGCAAAGGCAGGGGCCAGGTTTATTTATACAATGAGCAGTTCTTC.

The V gene is TRBV14, the J gene TRBJ1-4; the match to TRBD1 covers 10 bases. Germline CDR1 reads SGHDN; CDR2 reads FVKESK. J lost 10 bases, V lost 4 bases, and 3 bases had no gene match. The CDR3 covers 13 residues. The CDR3 spells CASSRRDRGKLFF. Here the CDR3 DNA reads TGTGCCAGCAGCCGTCGGGACAGGGGAAAACTGTTTTTT.

Here the CDR3 reads CASSLSQAGGSETQYF. CDR3 DNA sequence: TGTGCCAGCAGCTTATCTCAAGCAGGGGGCTCAGAGACCCAGTACTTC. The rearrangement joins TRBV7-8 to TRBJ2-5, with 8 bases that match TRBD1. The germline V gene has CDR1 SGHVS and CDR2 FQNEAQ. Trimming at V came to 2 bases and at J to 4 bases, leaving 9 bases not matched to a gene. CDR3 length: 16 amino acids.

The J gene is TRBJ1-6, the V gene TRBV28, with a weak D call TRBD1 (6 bases). Deletions cut 8 bases from V and 8 bases from J, with 16 bases between. Germline CDR1 and CDR2: MDHEN and SYDVKM. The CDR3 runs to 14 residues. The CDR3 DNA reads as TGTGCCAGCTCCCCCGGGACAAGGTATTCACCCCTCCACTTT. Amino acid sequence: CASSPGTRYSPLHF.

The CDR3, as DNA: TGTGCCAGCAGCCCCGGCAGGTTAGGCAATGAGCAGTTCTTC. Its translation is CASSPGRLGNEQFF. V gene TRBV7-9 combines with J gene TRBJ2-1; D is unresolved. Trimming shortened V by 5 bases and J by 6 bases, and 14 bases separated the two germline ends. Germline values: CDR1 SEHNR, CDR2 FQNEAQ (reference sequence). The CDR3 spans 14 residues.

For the CDR3, the DNA is TGTGCCAGTAGTCCCCTCGACAGCCCTCAGCCCCAGCATTTT. Translated, it gives CASSPLDSPQPQHF. This chain connects TRBV19 to TRBJ1-5; TRBD1 is a possible D gene (5 bases). Trimming stripped 5 bases from V and 6 bases from J, with 14 bases between. Germline V gene lookup returns CDR1 LNHDA and CDR2 SQIVND (reference sequence). CDR3 length: 14 amino acids.

The chain recombines TRBV6-1 with TRBJ2-5; 9 positions match TRBD1. The ends lost 6 bases at V and 3 bases at J; junction bases unmatched: 2. Germline V lookup: CDR1 MNHNS, CDR2 SASEGT. The CDR3 length is 13 residues. CDR3 bases: TGTGCCAGCAGCCGGGACAGGGAAGAGACCCAGTACTTC. Protein product: CASSRDREETQYF.

The chain recombines TRBV9 with TRBJ1-1; D unclear. Trimming removed 0 bases at V and 3 bases at J, with 12 bases between. Germline assignment: CDR1 SGDLS and CDR2 YYNGEE. CDR3 length: 15 amino acids. The CDR3 DNA sequence: TGTGCCAGCAGCGTAGGTGGAGCCGGGGACACTGAAGCTTTCTTT. Residues: CASSVGGAGDTEAFF.

The CDR3 sequence is CASSTGTGDYNEQFF. CDR3 bases: TGTGCCAGTAGTACCGGGACAGGGGACTACAATGAGCAGTTCTTC. This sequence joins TRBV19 and TRBJ2-1, with TRBD1 matching over 10 bases. This CDR3 is 15 amino acids long. V trimming: 4 bases; J trimming: 3 bases; junction bases outside the gene matches: 3. CDR1 is LNHDA and CDR2 is SQIVND in the germline V gene (reference sequence).

The V gene is TRBV30, the J gene TRBJ1-4; D perhaps matches TRBD1 (5 bases). The CDR3 loop spans 13 amino acids. Germline CDR1 is GTSNPN and CDR2 is SVGIG (reference sequence). Trimming stripped 0 bases from V and 7 bases from J, with 9 bases between. CDR3 DNA sequence: TGTGCCTGGAGTGTACAGGCCGGTGAAAAACTGTTTTTT. This sequence encodes CAWSVQAGEKLFF.

This chain uses TRBV6-1 with TRBJ2-7; 8 nucleotides match TRBD2. V lost 11 bases to trimming and J lost 5 bases; unmatched junction nucleotides: 14. Germline CDR1 reads MNHNS; CDR2 reads SASEGT. The CDR3 spans 14 residues. The CDR3 region is CAGHGGGRIDEQYF. The CDR3 nucleotides are TGTGCCGGCCATGGCGGGGGGCGGATCGACGAGCAGTACTTC.

The V and J genes are TRBV28 and TRBJ1-6; TRBD1 aligns across 7 bases. Trimming cost V 5 bases and J 5 bases; bases outside gene matches: 12. The CDR3 extends over 17 amino acids. Germline values: CDR1 MDHEN, CDR2 SYDVKM. This CDR3 is CASSPPPPQGDNSPLHF. The CDR3 region has the DNA TGTGCCAGCAGTCCCCCCCCTCCGCAGGGGGATAATTCACCCCTCCACTTT.

The V call is TRBV28, the J call TRBJ2-3, with D tentatively TRBD2 (5 bases). The CDR3 spans 13 residues. Trimming stripped 5 bases from V and 2 bases from J, with 8 bases between. Germline CDR1 MDHEN, CDR2 SYDVKM. CDR3 amino acids: CASSETNTDTQYF. The CDR3 bases are TGTGCCAGCAGTGAGACTAACACAGATACGCAGTATTTT.

This clone was observed a single time. The V gene is TRBV7-9, the J gene TRBJ2-5; D not resolved. This CDR3 comprises 13 residues. CDR1 is SEHNR, CDR2 FQNEAQ, per germline (reference sequence). The V end was cut by 3 bases, the J end by 4 bases, with 9 bases between. The CDR3 is CASSFVGGETQYF. CDR3 DNA: TGTGCCAGCAGCTTTGTGGGTGGAGAGACCCAGTACTTC.